A selection of T cell receptor beta chains follows, all from one sample in a study of blood T cell repertoires in COVID-19. Some clones are missing from TCRdb's copy, which holds only in-frame ones; the method was immunoSEQ multiplex PCR. This table holds a few hundred thousand clones, around 90% found once. The sample consisted of peripheral blood. The receptors here all came from a man at least 80 years old with acute or convalescent COVID-19. Both conserved end residues are part of each CDR3. D genes are given only for firm matches. Size is stated for part of the rows, as once, few or many counts, or as a class when the clone is expanded.

TRBJ2-6	TRBV7-9	NA	NA	TGTGCCAGCAGCTTCGAACCGGGCTCTGGGGCCAACGTCCTGACTTTC	CASSFEPGSGANVLTF
TRBJ2-1	TRBV9	TRBD2	once	TGTGCCAGCAGCCCCAAGGGACTAGCGGTTGGAGGTGGTGAGCAGTTCTTC	CASSPKGLAVGGGEQFF
TRBJ2-1	TRBV24-1	TRBD1	NA	TGTGCCACCAGTGACCCGGGACAGGGGTTTGACAATGAGCAGTTCTTC	CATSDPGQGFDNEQFF
TRBJ1-4	TRBV7-9	TRBD1	NA	TGTGCCAGCAGCCTGACAGGGACAACTAATGAAAAACTGTTTTTT	CASSLTGTTNEKLFF
TRBJ2-5	TRBV5-1	NA	NA	TGCGCCAGCAGAGGAGAGGAGACCCAGTACTTC	CASRGEETQYF
TRBJ2-1	TRBV2	TRBD2	few	TGTGCCAGCAGTGTTCGGCATAGCGGGGGAAATGAGCAGTTCTTC	CASSVRHSGGNEQFF
TRBJ1-5	TRBV5-5	NA	NA	TGTGCCAGCAGCCGGGACATTAGCAATCAGCCCCAGCATTTT	CASSRDISNQPQHF
TRBJ1-1	TRBV6-5	NA	NA	TGTGCCAGCAGACACAGAGATAGGAACACTGAAGCTTTCTTT	CASRHRDRNTEAFF
TRBJ1-1	TRBV7-3	NA	NA	TGTGCCAGCAGTTACAGTCTAAACACTGAAGCTTTCTTT	CASSYSLNTEAFF
TRBJ2-1	TRBV7-8	TRBD2	NA	TGTGCCAGCAGCCCCTGGACTAGCGGGGTAAATGAGCAGTTCTTC	CASSPWTSGVNEQFF
TRBJ2-3	TRBV5-4	TRBD1	NA	TGTGCCAGCAGCTTGGTGGGACAGATCACAGATACGCAGTATTTT	CASSLVGQITDTQYF
TRBJ1-2	TRBV5-6	NA	NA	TGTGCCAGCAGCTTACGAGTGTTGAGTTCGACTAACTATGGCTACACCTTC	CASSLRVLSSTNYGYTF
TRBJ2-1	TRBV5-1	NA	NA	TGCGCCAGCAGCTTGGTGGGGGGATACAATGAGCAGTTCTTC	CASSLVGGYNEQFF
TRBJ2-7	TRBV9	TRBD2	NA	TGTGCCAGCTCGGTGGGCGGGAGGGCCGGCGAGCAGTACTTC	CASSVGGRAGEQYF
TRBJ1-6	TRBV5-1	NA	NA	TGCGCCAGCAGCTTGGCCGAAGGGGCTTCACCCCTCCACTTT	CASSLAEGASPLHF
TRBJ2-1	TRBV4-3	TRBD1	NA	TGCGCCAGCAACCGGGACAGGGCCAGCTCCTACAATGAGCAGTTCTTC	CASNRDRASSYNEQFF
TRBJ1-5	TRBV19	NA	NA	TGTGCCAGTAGACAGGGATCTAGCAATCAGCCCCAGCATTTT	CASRQGSSNQPQHF
TRBJ1-1	TRBV27	NA	NA	TGTGCCAGCAGTTTATCCCGGCCGCCGGGGAACACTGAAGCTTTCTTT	CASSLSRPPGNTEAFF
TRBJ1-1	TRBV5-6	NA	once	TGTGCCAGCAGCTTGGACAGGAAACTGAACACTGAAGCTTTCTTT	CASSLDRKLNTEAFF
TRBJ1-2	TRBV3-1/TRBV3-2	TRBD1	NA	TGTGCCAGCAGCCGCGACAGGGGGGCCTATGGCTACACCTTC	CASSRDRGAYGYTF
TRBJ1-5	TRBV21-1	NA	NA	TGTGCCAGCAGCAAACTAGATCAGCCCCAGCATTTT	CASSKLDQPQHF
TRBJ2-5	TRBV4-3	TRBD2	NA	TGCGCCAGCAGCCAAGACGGGATAGGACTAGCGGGAGGAGAGACCCAGTACTTC	CASSQDGIGLAGGETQYF
TRBJ2-1	TRBV18	NA	NA	TGTGCCAGCTCACCAGGGCCTATCCTCGTCAATGAGCAGTTCTTC	CASSPGPILVNEQFF
TRBJ1-5	TRBV9	TRBD1	NA	TGTGCCAGCAGCGTAGAACAGGGGTCCCTAGGAAGCAATCAGCCCCAGCATTTT	CASSVEQGSLGSNQPQHF
TRBJ1-1	TRBV5-1	NA	NA	TGCGCCAGCTTGGAACCAGGAGGCACTGAAGCTTTCTTT	CASLEPGGTEAFF
TRBJ2-7	TRBV28	NA	NA	TGTGCCAGCAGCCCGACTAGCTACGAGCAGTACTTC	CASSPTSYEQYF
TRBJ2-2	TRBV29-1	NA	NA	TGCAGCGTTGAATCGGCCGGGGAGCTGTTTTTT	CSVESAGELFF
TRBJ1-3	TRBV3-1/TRBV3-2	TRBD1	NA	TGTGCCAGCAGCCTCCGGGACAGGGCTGGAAACACCATATATTTT	CASSLRDRAGNTIYF
TRBJ2-3	TRBV19	NA	NA	TGTGCCAGTAGTATAGGAGAGGGCCCGAGAGATACGCAGTATTTT	CASSIGEGPRDTQYF
TRBJ2-2	TRBV29-1	NA	NA	TGCAGCGTTAGCTCTGGTGTGAACACCGGGGAGCTGTTTTTT	CSVSSGVNTGELFF
TRBJ2-7	TRBV7-9	NA	NA	TGTGCCAGCAGCTTAGGAGCTCCAGGGTTTCGGAACGAGCAGTACTTC	CASSLGAPGFRNEQYF
TRBJ2-2	TRBV6-5	NA	few	TGTGCCAGCAGTTACTCGAATCAGGGAACCGGGGAGCTGTTTTTT	CASSYSNQGTGELFF
TRBJ2-5	TRBV7-2	TRBD2	NA	TGTGCCAGCAGCACAAACGGGGGGCAAGAGACCCAGTACTTC	CASSTNGGQETQYF
TRBJ2-7	TRBV7-2	NA	NA	TGTGCCAGCAGCTTAGGAGCGGACCCGACGGTCGAGCAGTACTTC	CASSLGADPTVEQYF
TRBJ2-5	TRBV2	NA	NA	TGTGCCAGCACAGAGCGGTTCCGGGCCCAGTACTTC	CASTERFRAQYF
TRBJ2-3	TRBV6-6	TRBD1	NA	TGTGCCAGCCAACTTGGGCAGGGGGCCTCAGATACGCAGTATTTT	CASQLGQGASDTQYF
TRBJ2-1	TRBV3-1/TRBV3-2	TRBD2	NA	TGTGCCAGCAGCCAAAGGGACTATGGTGGTGAGCAGTTCTTC	CASSQRDYGGEQFF
TRBJ1-3	TRBV9	TRBD1	NA	TGTGCCAGCAGCATAGGACCGGGACAGGGGAATTTCGTTGGAAACACCATATATTTT	CASSIGPGQGNFVGNTIYF
TRBJ2-7	TRBV19	NA	NA	TGTGCCAGTAGTGGCAGGGGGGCCTACGAGCAGTACTTC	CASSGRGAYEQYF
TRBJ2-5	TRBV19	TRBD2	NA	TGTGCCAGTAGCCGACTCGCGGGGGGGCCGGAGACCCAGTACTTC	CASSRLAGGPETQYF
TRBJ1-5	TRBV19	NA	NA	TGTGCCAGTACCCCGACCCTGGGGGGTGGAAAGCCCCAGCATTTT	CASTPTLGGGKPQHF
TRBJ2-1	TRBV10-2	TRBD2	NA	TGCGCCAGCAGTGGAGCGGGAGATGAGCAGTTCTTC	CASSGAGDEQFF
TRBJ2-3	TRBV3-1/TRBV3-2	NA	NA	TGTGCCAGCAGCCCTGACGTCCCCGATGCGGTTACGCAGTATTTT	CASSPDVPDAVTQYF
TRBJ1-1	TRBV20-1	NA	few	TGCAGTGCCGTCAGGGTCACTGAAGCTTTCTTT	CSAVRVTEAFF
TRBJ2-1	TRBV9	NA	NA	TGTGCCAGCAGCGTACCTGGTGCGCGGGGTGAGCAGTTCTTC	CASSVPGARGEQFF
TRBJ2-1	TRBV9	TRBD2	NA	TGTGCCAGCAGCGCGGGACTAGCGGGGGGCCACAATGAGCAGTTCTTC	CASSAGLAGGHNEQFF
TRBJ1-2	TRBV9	TRBD1	NA	TGTGCCAGCAGCGTAGATCCGGGACAGGGTGGCTATGGCTACACCTTC	CASSVDPGQGGYGYTF
TRBJ1-1	TRBV7-2	TRBD1	few	TGTGCCAGCAGCATCACAGGGGACACTGAAGCTTTCTTT	CASSITGDTEAFF
TRBJ2-1	TRBV19	TRBD2	NA	TGTGCCAGTAGTATAAGGGCTAGCGGGGCCTCCTACAATGAGCAGTTCTTC	CASSIRASGASYNEQFF
TRBJ2-1	TRBV12-5	TRBD2	NA	TGTGCTAGTGGATTTAGCGGGGGGGCCTACAATGAGCAGTTCTTC	CASGFSGGAYNEQFF
TRBJ2-3	TRBV6-5	NA	NA	TGTGCCAGCAGTCTCCAATTAGCTACAGATACGCAGTATTTT	CASSLQLATDTQYF
TRBJ1-1	TRBV4-3	NA	NA	TGCGCCAGCAGCCACGGAGGGTTCGAGGGCACTGAAGCTTTCTTT	CASSHGGFEGTEAFF
TRBJ2-2	TRBV6-5	TRBD1	NA	TGTGCCAGCAGCCGCCGACAGGGGGGCACCGGGGAGCTGTTTTTT	CASSRRQGGTGELFF